Below, 6 T cell receptor beta chains from the same sample are listed, as sequenced in a study of blood T cell repertoires in COVID-19. Libraries were prepared by immunoSEQ multiplex PCR; TCRdb keeps only in-frame clonotypes and omits some of them. The repertoire holds roughly 190,000 clones, around four fifths seen once, with roughly 14% in the top ten. The sample was peripheral blood. These TCRs come from a woman in her seventies with COVID-19, enrolled during active disease.

The J gene is TRBJ2-1, the V gene TRBV7-2; 10 bases line up with TRBD1. The CDR3 consists of 14 residues. Trimming at V came to 3 bases and at J to 13 bases, leaving 9 bases not matched to a gene. Per the germline V gene, CDR1 is SGHTA and CDR2 is FQGNSA. The CDR3 region has the DNA TGTGCCAGCAGCTTTACGAGTGGACAGGGGGATCAGTTCTTC. Its protein is CASSFTSGQGDQFF.

The chain links TRBV29-1 to TRBJ2-2; 8 bases are a match to TRBD2. V was clipped by 4 bases and J by 2 bases; unmatched bases: 12. Germline V gives CDR1 SQVTM, CDR2 ANQGSEA. The CDR3 is 17 residues long. The CDR3 region has the DNA TGCAGCGTTGCCGCGGGGGGCATACTTTCCAACACCGGGGAGCTGTTTTTT. Translating gives CSVAAGGILSNTGELFF.

As DNA, the CDR3 is TGTGCCAGTAGTACTACCCTTCGGGACAGGGTTGTTGGCTACACCTTC. This codes for CASSTTLRDRVVGYTF. The chain couples TRBV19 to TRBJ1-2, with 9 bases lining up with TRBD1. There are 16 residues in the CDR3. With V trimmed by 4 bases and J by 7 bases, 13 bases remained unmatched. CDR1 is LNHDA, CDR2 SQIVND, per germline (reference sequence). Full variable domain (rest looked up from reference TRBV19 and TRBJ1-2): DGGITQSPKYLFRKEGQNVTLSCEQNLNHDAMYWYRQDPGQGLRLIYYSQIVNDFQKGDIAEGYSVSREKKESFPLTVTSAQKNPTAFYLCASSTTLRDRVVGYTFGSGTRLTVV.

The chain joins TRBV29-1 to TRBJ2-3; possible D gene TRBD1, 6 bases. The ends were cut back, 2 bases at V and 6 bases at J, with 12 bases in the middle. Germline V gene sequence: CDR1 SQVTM, CDR2 ANQGSEA. CDR3 length: 13 amino acids. Here the CDR3 reads CSVEMPRGDTQYF. In DNA, the CDR3 is TGCAGCGTTGAAATGCCCAGGGGTGATACGCAGTATTTT.

This clone showed up just once. V and J are TRBV7-8 and TRBJ1-5; TRBD1 agrees at 9 bases. Losses at the gene ends were 0 bases for V and 6 bases for J; bases not matched to a gene: 6. In germline, CDR1 is SGHVS, CDR2 FQNEAQ. CDR3 size: 16 residues. In DNA, the CDR3 is TGTGCCAGCAGCTTAGCGGGGACAGGGAGTGGTCAGCCCCAGCATTTT. Its protein is CASSLAGTGSGQPQHF.

The CDR3 coding sequence is TGTGCCAGCAGCCGTCGTACCGGGACAGGGGGTGGTGAGCAGTTCTTC. It translates to CASSRRTGTGGGEQFF. The J gene is TRBJ2-1, the V gene TRBV7-3; 11 bases line up with TRBD1. This CDR3 has 16 residues. The V gene end was trimmed by 5 bases and the J gene end by 9 bases; junction bases not matched to a gene: 12. Germline V gene sequence: CDR1 SGHTA, CDR2 FQGTGA.